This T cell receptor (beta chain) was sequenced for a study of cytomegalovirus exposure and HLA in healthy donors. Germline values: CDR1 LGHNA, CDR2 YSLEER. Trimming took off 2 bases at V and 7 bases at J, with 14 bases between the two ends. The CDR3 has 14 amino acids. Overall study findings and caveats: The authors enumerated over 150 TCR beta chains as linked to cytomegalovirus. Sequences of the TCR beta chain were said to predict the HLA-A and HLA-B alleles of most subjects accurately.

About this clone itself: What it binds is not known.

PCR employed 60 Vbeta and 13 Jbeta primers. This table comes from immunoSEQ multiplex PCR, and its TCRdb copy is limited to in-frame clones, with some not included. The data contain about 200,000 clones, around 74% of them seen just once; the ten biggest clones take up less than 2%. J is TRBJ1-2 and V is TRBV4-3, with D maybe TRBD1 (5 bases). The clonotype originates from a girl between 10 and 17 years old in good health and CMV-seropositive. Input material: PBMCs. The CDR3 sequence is CASSQWDSLGGYTF. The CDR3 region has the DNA TGCGCCAGCAGCCAATGGGACTCCTTGGGTGGCTACACCTTC.